This is a list of T cell receptor beta chains from one sample in a study of blood T cell repertoires in COVID-19. The protocol was immunoSEQ multiplex PCR, while the TCRdb copy is restricted to in-frame clones and leaves out a portion. The table has approximately 37,000 clones, about 89% seen once; the top ten hold roughly 21%. The sequenced sample consisted of peripheral blood. These receptor sequences come from a man aged 45-60 years with active COVID-19. CDR3s include the opening cysteine and the closing phenylalanine or tryptophan. Fields, in order: D gene, J gene, V gene, clone size, CDR3 DNA, CDR3 protein. The D gene is left open where the match is weak. Size is omitted from some rows. Given values are once, few, many or a class for expanded clones.

d_call: TRBD2
j_call: TRBJ2-1
v_call: TRBV10-3
clone_size: -
cdr3_nt: TGTGCCATCAGAGCGGGAGCCGTGGATGAGCAGTTCTTC
cdr3_aa: CAIRAGAVDEQFF

d_call: TRBD1
j_call: TRBJ1-1
v_call: TRBV7-9
clone_size: -
cdr3_nt: TGTGCCAGCAGGACAGGGGGGAACACTGAAGCTTTCTTT
cdr3_aa: CASRTGGNTEAFF

d_call: -
j_call: TRBJ2-3
v_call: TRBV28
clone_size: -
cdr3_nt: TGTGCCAGCAGTTTGGGGCTCAACATCAATACGCAGTATTTT
cdr3_aa: CASSLGLNINTQYF

d_call: -
j_call: TRBJ2-7
v_call: TRBV7-9
clone_size: once
cdr3_nt: TGTGCCAGCAGCCCCCGGACATGGAATAACGACCGATACGAGCAGTACTTC
cdr3_aa: CASSPRTWNNDRYEQYF

d_call: TRBD1
j_call: TRBJ2-5
v_call: TRBV10-3
clone_size: -
cdr3_nt: TGTGCCATCAGTGACCGCGACAGGGGGCGAGAGACCCAGTACTTC
cdr3_aa: CAISDRDRGRETQYF

d_call: TRBD1
j_call: TRBJ1-2
v_call: TRBV4-3
clone_size: -
cdr3_nt: TGCGCCAGCAGCCAACCCGACAGGGGGCTAGGGGGCTACACCTTC
cdr3_aa: CASSQPDRGLGGYTF

d_call: -
j_call: TRBJ1-1
v_call: TRBV7-3
clone_size: -
cdr3_nt: TGTGCCAGCAGCTTAATTCGGAACACTGAAGCTTTCTTT
cdr3_aa: CASSLIRNTEAFF

d_call: -
j_call: TRBJ1-2
v_call: TRBV5-1
clone_size: once
cdr3_nt: TGCGCCAGCAGCTTGGAGGCAGGTCGGCGTGGCTACACCTTC
cdr3_aa: CASSLEAGRRGYTF

d_call: TRBD2
j_call: TRBJ2-3
v_call: TRBV5-5
clone_size: -
cdr3_nt: TGTGCCAGCAGCTGGGGACTAGTCTTAACAGATACGCAGTATTTT
cdr3_aa: CASSWGLVLTDTQYF

d_call: -
j_call: TRBJ2-5
v_call: TRBV6-5
clone_size: -
cdr3_nt: TGTGCCAGCAGTTACTCCCCCGAGGTGACCCAGTACTTC
cdr3_aa: CASSYSPEVTQYF

d_call: -
j_call: TRBJ2-7
v_call: TRBV28
clone_size: -
cdr3_nt: TGTGCCAGCAGTTTTAACAAGCAGTACTTC
cdr3_aa: CASSFNKQYF

d_call: -
j_call: TRBJ2-2
v_call: TRBV9
clone_size: -
cdr3_nt: TGTGCCAGCAGCGTAGGTTCGGCCGGGGAGCTGTTTTTT
cdr3_aa: CASSVGSAGELFF

d_call: -
j_call: TRBJ2-1
v_call: TRBV14
clone_size: -
cdr3_nt: TGTGCCAGCAGCCAAGATCTTCCGACTCCCCGGTGGGATGAGCAGTTCTTC
cdr3_aa: CASSQDLPTPRWDEQFF